This TCR beta chain is from a study of shared clonotypes between healthy human individuals. In the study overall: For every donor, three CD4 naive, three CD4 memory, two CD8 naive and one CD8 memory plates were used.

How the authors handled the data: Because ImmunoSEQ provided only junction sequences with no quality scores, the filtering differed. Sequencing was performed with immunoSEQ multiplex PCR; in TCRdb, only in-frame clones are kept and a portion is missing. V and J calls and clone size follow that table, whereas D and trimming were derived from the DNA. The repertoire consists of a few million clones, with roughly 92% occurring once and the leading ten covering around 0.15%. V lost 6 bases and J 4 bases, leaving 12 bases between the germline ends. Germline values: CDR1 LNHDA, CDR2 SQIVND (reference sequence). The CDR3 loop spans 13 amino acids. This clone has just one count.

V and J are TRBV19 and TRBJ1-1; D is perhaps TRBD1 (5 bases). Sequencing input: naive CD4+ T cells sorted from blood. Specified subset: CD45RA+ positively selected. The sequence was obtained from a man aged 18 to 35 in good health. The CDR3 sequence: CASSGDLGTEAFF. The CDR3 DNA reads TGTGCCAGTAGCGGGGACCTGGGCACTGAAGCTTTCTTT.